The 21 T cell receptor beta chains reported below all come from one sample, sequenced in a study of cytomegalovirus exposure and HLA in healthy donors. This PCR relied on a set of 60 Vbeta primers and 13 Jbeta primers. Using immunoSEQ multiplex PCR, the repertoire was profiled, and TCRdb retains in-frame clones only, with some absent. The top ten hold 7.8% of the sample, which has 150,000 to 200,000 clones, roughly 13% seen once. The specimen was PBMCs. These receptors were obtained from a man aged 45 to 65 in good health and CMV-seropositive.

J is TRBJ1-2 and V is TRBV5-4, with TRBD1 matching 7 bases. Unmatched junction bases numbered 5, after V lost 4 bases and J lost 5 bases. CDR3 length equals 13 residues. Germline-derived CDR1 and CDR2 are SGHNT and YYREEE (reference sequence). CDR3 protein: CASSPQGWYGYTF. The CDR3 DNA follows: TGTGCCAGCAGCCCACAGGGGTGGTATGGCTACACCTTC.

This clone was detected a few times. J is TRBJ1-6 and V is TRBV25-1; D is unresolved. Germline loops: CDR1 MGHDK, CDR2 SYGVNS. The CDR3 extends over 15 amino acids. The germline V and J ends were trimmed by 3 bases and 0 bases, with 6 bases remaining between them. Here the CDR3 DNA reads TGTGCCAGCAGTGACGGGAACTCCTATAATTCACCCCTCCACTTT. Amino acid sequence: CASSDGNSYNSPLHF.

This sequence joins TRBV19 and TRBJ1-6, with 11 bases fitting TRBD1. CDR1 and CDR2 (germline): LNHDA, SQIVND (reference sequence). V gave up 8 bases and J gave up 7 bases; unmatched junction bases: 4. The CDR3 runs 14 residues. CDR3 protein: CASWDRGRNSPLHF. The CDR3, as DNA: TGTGCCAGTTGGGACAGGGGGAGGAATTCACCCCTCCACTTT.

The rearrangement joins TRBV4-2 to TRBJ1-4; D unclear. CDR3 length: 15 amino acids. Trimming shortened V by 0 bases and J by 5 bases, and 10 bases separated the two germline ends. Germline loops: CDR1 LGHNA, CDR2 YNFKEQ. The CDR3 DNA reads as TGTGCCAGCAGCCAAGATCTGGAGGTGAATGAAAAACTGTTTTTT. This encodes CASSQDLEVNEKLFF.

V is TRBV29-1 and J is TRBJ2-5, with 14 bases lining up with TRBD2. V was pared by 6 bases and J by 2 bases, with 11 bases of the junction left unmatched. In germline, CDR1 is SQVTM, CDR2 ANQGSEA. The CDR3 consists of 17 residues. CDR3: CSVWTSGGIQEQETQYF. DNA of the CDR3: TGCAGCGTCTGGACTAGCGGGGGGATCCAAGAACAAGAGACCCAGTACTTC.

J is TRBJ1-2 and V is TRBV5-6; 7 bases fit TRBD1. The CDR3 totals 16 residues. V lost 4 bases and J lost 5; bases outside the gene matches: 14. Germline loops: CDR1 SGHDT, CDR2 YYEEEE. CDR3 amino acids: CASSTPAVQGWYGYTF. In DNA, the CDR3 is TGTGCCAGCAGCACCCCCGCGGTACAGGGGTGGTATGGCTACACCTTC.

This clone turned up a few times. The rearrangement joins TRBV2 to TRBJ1-2; weak D call: TRBD1 (6 bases). The CDR3 consists of 13 residues. Trimming took off 7 bases at V and 3 bases at J, with 12 bases between the two ends. CDR1 is SNHLY and CDR2 is FYNNEI in the germline V gene. The DNA for the CDR3 is TGTGCCAGCACTGCGGACAGTTACTATGGCTACACCTTC. It specifies CASTADSYYGYTF.

The CDR3 region has the DNA TGTGCCAGCAGCTCACGGACAGGGCTGGGTGAAAAACTGTTTTTT. It yields the protein CASSSRTGLGEKLFF. The rearrangement links TRBV7-9 to TRBJ1-4, with TRBD1 identical over 8 bases. This CDR3 has 15 residues. The V gene's germline CDR1 is SEHNR and CDR2 FQNEAQ (reference sequence). The V and J ends lost 4 bases and 7 bases, in that order; junction bases with no gene match: 8.

Only a few counts were recorded for this clone. The rearrangement joins TRBV30 to TRBJ1-1; perhaps TRBD1 as D (5 bases). Germline V gene sequence: CDR1 GTSNPN, CDR2 SVGIG (reference sequence). V was cut by 0 bases and J by 0 bases, with 14 bases left in between. The CDR3 is made up of 16 amino acids. The CDR3 spells CAWSVRAGKMNTEAFF. CDR3 coding DNA: TGTGCCTGGAGTGTACGGGCAGGGAAGATGAACACTGAAGCTTTCTTT.

This clone was counted a few times. The CDR3 spells CASSPTVLYEQYV. The CDR3 DNA follows: TGTGCCAGCAGTCCCACAGTTCTCTACGAGCAGTACGTC. V usage is TRBV6-6 and J usage is TRBJ2-7; D unresolved. The V end was cut by 5 bases, the J end by 3 bases, with 11 bases between. Germline-derived CDR1 and CDR2 are MNHNY and SVGAGI (reference sequence). The CDR3 is 13 amino acids.

This clone appeared a few times. V and J are TRBV5-4 and TRBJ1-2; TRBD1 agrees at 8 bases. With V trimmed by 3 bases and J by 3 bases, 4 bases remained unmatched. CDR1 SGHNT and CDR2 YYREEE come from the germline V gene (reference sequence). This CDR3 region has 14 residues. As DNA, the CDR3 is TGTGCCAGCAGCTCTGGACAGGGCGACTATGGCTACACCTTC. It codes for CASSSGQGDYGYTF.

This clone was counted only a few times. In the same sample, other DNA sequences code for this CDR3. This sequence joins TRBV28 and TRBJ1-2, with 10 nucleotides matching TRBD1. The CDR3 spans 13 residues. Germline trimming cut 4 bases from V and 7 bases from J; bases unmatched to any gene: 3. Germline V lookup: CDR1 MDHEN, CDR2 SYDVKM. CDR3 nucleotides: TGTGCCAGCAGTTCCGGACAGGGGGGTGGCTACACCTTC. Residues: CASSSGQGGGYTF.

This sequence joins TRBV20-1 and TRBJ2-5; D remains unclear. The CDR3 consists of 11 residues. Germline CDR1 DFQATT, CDR2 SNEGSKA (reference sequence). This chain's CDR3 is CVPGDQETQYF. The CDR3 DNA reads TGCGTTCCCGGAGACCAAGAGACCCAGTACTTC.

This clone was seen only a few times. The V gene is TRBV7-9, the J gene TRBJ1-6; 8 nucleotides align to TRBD1. Germline CDR1 and CDR2: SEHNR and FQNEAQ (reference sequence). V trimming: 5 bases; J trimming: 8 bases; junction bases outside the gene matches: 5. This CDR3 contains 14 residues. The CDR3 sequence is CASSQDRAHSPLHF. CDR3 DNA: TGTGCCAGCAGCCAGGACAGGGCACATTCACCCCTCCACTTT. The entire variable domain, with the rest obtained from reference TRBV7-9 and TRBJ1-6, is as follows: DTGVSQNPRHKITKRGQNVTFRCDPISEHNRLYWYRQTLGQGPEFLTYFQNEAQLEKSRLLSDRFSAERPKGSFSTLEIQRTEQGDSAMYLCASSQDRAHSPLHFGNGTRLTVT.

This clone was found a few times. The chain is built from TRBV6-1 and TRBJ1-5; D is unclear. Trimming shortened V by 1 base and J by 2 bases, and 6 bases separated the two germline ends. The V gene's germline CDR1 is MNHNS and CDR2 SASEGT. The CDR3 extends over 14 amino acids. The CDR3 nucleotides read TGTGCCAGCAGTGAAGTTCAGGGCAATCAGCCCCAGCATTTT. This codes for CASSEVQGNQPQHF.

This clone has a handful of counts. The chain links TRBV2 to TRBJ1-2; a weak D match, TRBD1 (5 bases). V lost 8 bases and J 6 bases, leaving 19 bases between the germline ends. The CDR3 has 14 residues. Per germline, CDR1 SNHLY and CDR2 FYNNEI. The CDR3 here is CASSRLGLSNGYTF. CDR3 bases: TGTGCCAGCTCTCGTCTGGGGCTGTCTAATGGCTACACCTTC.

This clone has just a few counts. The V and J genes are TRBV18 and TRBJ2-7; 7 bases are shared with TRBD1. The CDR3 is 16 residues long. V was clipped by 4 bases and J by 0 bases; unmatched bases: 9. Per germline, CDR1 KGHSH and CDR2 LQKENI. The CDR3 here is CASSRTLTGISYEQYF. The DNA for the CDR3 is TGTGCCAGCTCACGTACCCTGACAGGGATCTCCTACGAGCAGTACTTC.

This clone turned up a few times. V usage is TRBV5-4 and J usage is TRBJ1-4; D possibly corresponds to TRBD1 (6 bases). This CDR3 comprises 14 residues. V lost 0 bases to trimming and J lost 5 bases, with 8 bases between them. Looked up from germline, CDR1 is SGHNT and CDR2 is YYREEE (reference sequence). The CDR3 DNA sequence: TGTGCCAGCAGCTTGGCGGACAGAAATGAAAAACTGTTTTTT. This encodes CASSLADRNEKLFF.

The chain is built from TRBV30 and TRBJ1-2; 7 nucleotides align to TRBD1. CDR1 is GTSNPN, CDR2 SVGIG, per germline (reference sequence). The CDR3 has 13 residues. J was trimmed by 11 bases and V by 5 bases; bases with no gene match: 14. This chain's CDR3 is CAWGQAVTQTYTF. The CDR3 nucleotides are TGTGCCTGGGGACAGGCAGTGACGCAAACGTACACCTTC.

This clone was seen a handful of times. V and J are TRBV28 and TRBJ2-1; 8 nucleotides match TRBD2. Trimming removed 6 bases from V and 9 bases from J; junction bases left unmatched: 16. The V gene's germline CDR1 is MDHEN and CDR2 SYDVKM. This CDR3 is 16 amino acids long. This CDR3 is CASSGAGANSVGEQFF. CDR3 nucleotides: TGTGCCAGCAGCGGAGCGGGGGCAAATAGCGTTGGTGAGCAGTTCTTC.

This clone turned up a few times. One end of the junction varies from germline; a read error may be responsible. This chain links TRBV29-1 with TRBJ2-5; D perhaps matches TRBD2 (6 bases). The germline V gene encodes CDR1 SQVTM and CDR2 ANQGSEA. The CDR3 totals 13 residues. CDR3 in amino acids: CSALTGTQGTQYF. In DNA, the CDR3 is TGCAGCGCTCTAACCGGGACTCAAGGGACCCAGTACTTC.